Detailed here is one T cell receptor (beta chain). Its antigen is unknown. Germline loops: CDR1 LGHDT, CDR2 YNNKEL (reference sequence). Trimming removed 4 bases from V and 6 bases from J, with 18 bases in between. The CDR3 runs to 15 residues. The data belong to a study of response to subunit inactivated influenza vaccine. General study points: Seasonal influenza vaccination, on each occasion, was suggested by the authors to recruit few new T cells.

TCRdb ran MiXCR on the RT-PCR reads and lists one entry per CDR3 protein. Among 400,000 to 550,000 distinct CDR3 sequences listed, 25% were seen once. The sequences come from CD4+ T cells sorted from PBMCs, collected 5 days after vaccination. This chain links TRBV3-1 with TRBJ1-2; weak D call: TRBD1 (6 bases). This TCR came from a man aged 50 to 59 who received an inactivated influenza vaccine. The CDR3 here is CASSPPAGGTHGYTF. For the CDR3, the DNA is TGTGCCAGCAGCCCTCCAGCTGGGGGCACTCATGGCTACACCTTC.